This T cell receptor (beta chain) was sequenced during a study of beta chain features in type 1 diabetes. The study's findings and limits: The question left open here concerned HLA type influencing TCRB rearrangement. There was a moderate but significant shortening of TCRB CDR3s in all four CD4+ subsets of Type 1 diabetes patients.

About this clone itself: The target antigen is unknown. The identical CDR3 is also encoded by other nucleotide sequences in the sample.

Reverse transcribing all isolated RNA meant expressed TCRB transcripts were sequenced. Profiled with immunoSEQ multiplex PCR; TCRdb holds only in-frame clones, not every one. Of about 340,000 clones detected, approximately 10% appear once; the ten largest clones hold more than 0.8%. Germline V lookup: CDR1 SGHTA, CDR2 FQGNSA. Trimming cost V 3 bases and J 2 bases, with 8 bases left between them. The CDR3 runs 15 residues. The clonotype was recovered from a man aged 30 to 45 with type 1 diabetes. The chain links TRBV7-2 to TRBJ1-6; TRBD1 might be the D (6 bases). Sequencing was performed on central memory CD4+ T cells from blood. The CDR3 DNA reads TGTGCCAGCAGCTTGGACAGCGCCTATAATTCACCCCTCCACTTT. Its translation: CASSLDSAYNSPLHF.